This T cell receptor beta chain was documented in a study of blood T cell repertoires in COVID-19. The CDR3 runs to 16 residues. V lost 2 bases and J 6 bases, leaving 17 bases between the germline ends. CDR1 and CDR2 (germline): MDHEN, SYDVKM. Clones were read by immunoSEQ multiplex PCR, and TCRdb kept only the in-frame ones, dropping some. The sample carries 400,000 to 500,000 clones, nearly 90% recorded once. The cohort comprised adults aged about 18 to 100 years residing in approximately 25 US areas. The chain combines TRBV28 with TRBJ1-5; D is perhaps TRBD1 (6 bases). Source material: PBMCs or T cells enriched from blood (not recorded which). The receptor was derived from a woman under 30 who had been exposed to COVID-19. CDR3 in amino acids: CASSLASRGGGQPQHF. For the CDR3, the DNA is TGTGCCAGCAGTTTAGCTAGCAGGGGTGGCGGTCAGCCCCAGCATTTT.